In this sample, the clone carrying this TCR beta chain turned up once. The data are from a study of graft-versus-host responses after intestinal transplantation. Produced via immunoSEQ multiplex PCR; TCRdb's table is partial and in-frame only. The sample includes about 9,500 clones, roughly 90% of them seen just once. The CDR3 loop spans 14 amino acids. V lost 0 bases, J lost 5 bases, and 8 bases lay in between. Germline V gene sequence: CDR1 SGHNT, CDR2 YENEEA. The gene calls are TRBV11-3 and TRBJ2-1; D tentatively reads TRBD1 or TRBD2 (5 bases each). Specimen: PBMCs, collected about 240 days after intestinal transplant. The sequence derives from a human patient who received an intestinal transplant, so some T cells may come from the graft donor. CDR3 DNA sequence: TGTGCCAGCAGCTTAGAAGTGGGGGACAATGAGCAGTTCTTC. Amino acid sequence: CASSLEVGDNEQFF.